These T cell receptor beta chains were read from a single sample in a study of Graves' ophthalmopathy and Graves' hyperthyroidism. MiXCR, applied by TCRdb to the multiplex PCR reads, yields one record per CDR3 protein. Of roughly 170,000 distinct CDR3 sequences in the sample, under 45% are singletons; the top ten hold less than 9.5%. The sequenced sample consisted of peripheral blood. The receptor set was obtained from a man aged 30-40 years with Graves' ophthalmopathy. CDR3s include the opening cysteine and the closing phenylalanine or tryptophan. The D gene is left open where the match is weak. Expanded clones are given a class, and other clones once, few, many or no size at all.

CDR3 protein | CDR3 DNA | J gene | clone size | V gene | D gene
CASSAYRGGTEAFF | TGTGCCAGCTCAGCTTACAGGGGCGGAACTGAAGCTTTCTTT | TRBJ1-1 | many | TRBV6-5 | TRBD1
CASRVGTGGFYEQYF | TGTGCCAGCAGGGTCGGGACAGGGGGCTTTTACGAGCAGTACTTC | TRBJ2-7 | many | TRBV6-1 | TRBD1
CASSYGTVYEQYF | TGTGCCAGCAGTTACGGAACGGTATACGAGCAGTACTTC | TRBJ2-7 | many | TRBV6-5 | NA
CASSVRPGHTNEKLFF | TGTGCCAGCAGCGTACGACCGGGACACACTAATGAAAAACTGTTTTTT | TRBJ1-4 | many | TRBV11-2 | NA
CASSPRALGDEQYF | TGTGCCAGTAGTCCCAGGGCGCTGGGGGACGAGCAGTACTTC | TRBJ2-7 | many | TRBV19 | NA
CASSLIRESNYGYTF | TGTGCCAGCAGTTTAATTCGGGAGTCCAACTATGGCTACACCTTC | TRBJ1-2 | many | TRBV12-3/TRBV12-4 | NA
CASSYRGPVGELFF | TGTGCCAGCAGTTACAGGGGGCCGGTCGGGGAGCTGTTTTTT | TRBJ2-2 | many | TRBV27 | TRBD1
CASRITAELDQPQHF | TGCGCCAGCAGAATCACTGCTGAGCTCGATCAGCCCCAGCATTTT | TRBJ1-5 | many | TRBV5-1 | NA
CASRLTGGRETQYF | TGTGCCAGCAGGCTAACAGGGGGGAGGGAGACCCAGTACTTC | TRBJ2-5 | NA | TRBV7-2 | TRBD1
CASSLGGRQYF | TGTGCCAGCAGTTTAGGCGGGCGCCAGTACTTC | TRBJ2-7 | NA | TRBV27 | NA
CASTVVQNTEAFF | TGTGCCAGCACCGTAGTCCAGAACACTGAAGCTTTCTTT | TRBJ1-1 | many | TRBV6-2/TRBV6-3 | NA
CASSYSKLGVRYEQYF | TGTGCCAGCAGTTACTCGAAATTGGGGGTCCGCTACGAGCAGTACTTC | TRBJ2-7 | once | TRBV6-5 | NA
CASTTGNRKYEQYF | TGTGCCAGCACCACTGGGAATAGGAAGTACGAGCAGTACTTC | TRBJ2-7 | NA | TRBV7-2 | NA
CASSEARGQETQYF | TGTGCCAGCAGTGAGGCCAGGGGGCAAGAGACCCAGTACTTC | TRBJ2-5 | many | TRBV2 | TRBD1
CASSLMGMSDTEAFF | TGTGCCAGCAGCTTAATGGGGATGTCGGACACTGAAGCTTTCTTT | TRBJ1-1 | many | TRBV7-2 | NA
CASSRLKGQANYGYTF | TGTGCCAGTAGTCGCTTAAAGGGACAGGCAAACTATGGCTACACCTTC | TRBJ1-2 | many | TRBV19 | TRBD1
CASTRRLLSGNDEQYF | TGTGCCAGCACTCGTCGACTTCTTAGCGGGAACGACGAGCAGTACTTC | TRBJ2-7 | NA | TRBV11-2 | TRBD2
CASTFWGTRGEQYF | TGTGCCAGCACCTTCTGGGGGACCCGGGGGGAGCAGTACTTC | TRBJ2-7 | many | TRBV12-3/TRBV12-4 | NA